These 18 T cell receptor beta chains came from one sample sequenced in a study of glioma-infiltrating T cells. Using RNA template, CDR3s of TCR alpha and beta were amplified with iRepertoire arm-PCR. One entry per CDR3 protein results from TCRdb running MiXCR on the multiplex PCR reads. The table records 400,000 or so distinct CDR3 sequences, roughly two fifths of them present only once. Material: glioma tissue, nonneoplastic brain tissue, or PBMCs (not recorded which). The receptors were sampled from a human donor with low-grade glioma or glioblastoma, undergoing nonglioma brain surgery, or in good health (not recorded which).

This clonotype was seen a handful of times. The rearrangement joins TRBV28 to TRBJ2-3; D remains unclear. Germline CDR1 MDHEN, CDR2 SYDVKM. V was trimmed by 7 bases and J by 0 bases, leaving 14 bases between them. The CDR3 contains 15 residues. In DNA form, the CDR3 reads TGTGCCAGCACCCCGAGATCAGCTAGCACAGATACGCAGTATTTT. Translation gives CASTPRSASTDTQYF.

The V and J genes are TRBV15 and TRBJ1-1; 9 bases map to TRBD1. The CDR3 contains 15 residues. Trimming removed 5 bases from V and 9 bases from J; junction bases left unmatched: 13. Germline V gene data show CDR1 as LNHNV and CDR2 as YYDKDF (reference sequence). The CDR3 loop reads CATSGRDRARLKAFF. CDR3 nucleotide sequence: TGTGCCACCAGCGGCCGGGACAGGGCCCGCCTCAAAGCTTTCTTT.

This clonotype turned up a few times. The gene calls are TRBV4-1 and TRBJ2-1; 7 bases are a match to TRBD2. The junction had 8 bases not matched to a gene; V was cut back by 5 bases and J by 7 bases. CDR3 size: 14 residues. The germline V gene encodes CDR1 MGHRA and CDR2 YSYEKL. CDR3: CASSSTFGGNEQFF. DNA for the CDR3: TGCGCCAGCAGCTCGACGTTCGGGGGGAATGAGCAGTTCTTC.

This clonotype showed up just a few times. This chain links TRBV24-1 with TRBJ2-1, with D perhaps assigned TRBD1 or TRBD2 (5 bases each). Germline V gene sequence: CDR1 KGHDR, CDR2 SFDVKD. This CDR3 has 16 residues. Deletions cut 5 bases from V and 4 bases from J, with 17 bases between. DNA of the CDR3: TGTGCCACCAGTGGCCCCGGGGCGGACTTGTACAATGAGCAGTTCTTC. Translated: CATSGPGADLYNEQFF.

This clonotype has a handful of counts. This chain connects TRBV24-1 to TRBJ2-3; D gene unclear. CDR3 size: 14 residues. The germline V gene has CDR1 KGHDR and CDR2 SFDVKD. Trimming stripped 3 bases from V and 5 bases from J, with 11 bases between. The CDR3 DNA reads TGTGCCACCAGTGATGACGGGTGGGGAGATACGCAGTATTTT. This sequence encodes CATSDDGWGDTQYF.

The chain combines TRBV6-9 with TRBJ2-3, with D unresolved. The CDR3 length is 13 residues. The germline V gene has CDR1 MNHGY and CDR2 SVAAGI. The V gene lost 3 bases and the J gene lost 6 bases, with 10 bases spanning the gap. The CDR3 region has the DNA TGTGCCAGCAGTTACAGTCCCCGTGATACGCAGTATTTT. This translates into CASSYSPRDTQYF.

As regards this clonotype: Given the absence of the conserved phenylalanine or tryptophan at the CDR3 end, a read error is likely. The CDR3 sequence: CATSRGRNSGNTIYL. DNA for the CDR3: TGTGCCACCAGCAGAGGACGGAACTCTGGAAACACCATATATTTA. The chain employs TRBV15 and TRBJ1-3; D not resolved. CDR3 length: 15 residues. Trimming pared 1 base from V and 0 bases from J, leaving 7 bases between. CDR1 is LNHNV, CDR2 YYDKDF, per germline (reference sequence).

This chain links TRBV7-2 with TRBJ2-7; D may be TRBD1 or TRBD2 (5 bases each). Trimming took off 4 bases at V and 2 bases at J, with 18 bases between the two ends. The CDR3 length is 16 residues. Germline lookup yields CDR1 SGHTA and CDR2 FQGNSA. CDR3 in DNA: TGTGCCAGCAGCTCTCTTGTTGGGGACGGCGCCTACGAGCAGTACTTC. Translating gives CASSSLVGDGAYEQYF.

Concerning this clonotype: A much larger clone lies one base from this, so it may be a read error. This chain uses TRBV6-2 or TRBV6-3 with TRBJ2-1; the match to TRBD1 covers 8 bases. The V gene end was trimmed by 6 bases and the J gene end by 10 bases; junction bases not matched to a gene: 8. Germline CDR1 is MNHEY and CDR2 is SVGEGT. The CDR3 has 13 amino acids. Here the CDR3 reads CASRDPGGYEQFF. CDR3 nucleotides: TGTGCCAGCAGGGACCCAGGGGGCTACGAGCAGTTCTTC.

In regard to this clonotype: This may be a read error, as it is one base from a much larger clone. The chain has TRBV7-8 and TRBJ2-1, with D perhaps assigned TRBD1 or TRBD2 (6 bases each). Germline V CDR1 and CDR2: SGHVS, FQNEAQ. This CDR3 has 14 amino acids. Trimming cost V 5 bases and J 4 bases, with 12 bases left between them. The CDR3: CASSIGGSYNEQFF. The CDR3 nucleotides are TGTGCCAGCAGCATAGGGGGGTCGTACAATGAGCAGTTCTTC.

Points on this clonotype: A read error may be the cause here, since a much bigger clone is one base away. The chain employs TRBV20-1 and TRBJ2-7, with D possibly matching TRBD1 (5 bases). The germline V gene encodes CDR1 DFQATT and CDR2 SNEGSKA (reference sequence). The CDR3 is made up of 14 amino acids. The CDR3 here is CSDQLDTSSYEQYF. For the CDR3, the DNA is TGCAGCGACCAACTGGACACCAGCTCCTACGAGCAGTACTTC.

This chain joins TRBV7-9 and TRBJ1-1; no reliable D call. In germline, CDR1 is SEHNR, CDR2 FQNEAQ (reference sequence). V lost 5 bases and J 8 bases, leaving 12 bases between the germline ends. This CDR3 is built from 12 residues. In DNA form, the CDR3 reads TGTGCCAGCAGCCCCGCGAGGATGGAAGCTTTCTTT. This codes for CASSPARMEAFF.

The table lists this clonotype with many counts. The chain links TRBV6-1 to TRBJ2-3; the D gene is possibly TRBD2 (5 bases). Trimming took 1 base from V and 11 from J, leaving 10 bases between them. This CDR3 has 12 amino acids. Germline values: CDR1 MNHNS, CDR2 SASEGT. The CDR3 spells CASSEVAGLQYF. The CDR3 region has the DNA TGTGCCAGCAGTGAAGTGGCGGGCCTGCAGTATTTT.

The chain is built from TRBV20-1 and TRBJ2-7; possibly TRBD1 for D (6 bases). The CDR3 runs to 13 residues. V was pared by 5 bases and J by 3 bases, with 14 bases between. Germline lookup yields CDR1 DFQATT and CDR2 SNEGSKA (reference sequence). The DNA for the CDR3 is TGCAGTGCTCGTACAGGGCTCGACTACGAGCAGTACTTC. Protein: CSARTGLDYEQYF.

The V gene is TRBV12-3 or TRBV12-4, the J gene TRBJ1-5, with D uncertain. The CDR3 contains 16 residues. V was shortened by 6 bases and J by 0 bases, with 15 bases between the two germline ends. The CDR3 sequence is CASSSRGPYSNQPQHF. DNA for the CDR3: TGTGCCAGCAGCTCTCGAGGACCCTATAGCAATCAGCCCCAGCATTTT.

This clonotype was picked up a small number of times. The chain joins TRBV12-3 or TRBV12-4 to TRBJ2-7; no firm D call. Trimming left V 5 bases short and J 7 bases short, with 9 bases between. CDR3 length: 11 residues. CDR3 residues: CASSISREQYF. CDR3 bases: TGTGCCAGCAGTATTAGTAGAGAGCAGTACTTC.

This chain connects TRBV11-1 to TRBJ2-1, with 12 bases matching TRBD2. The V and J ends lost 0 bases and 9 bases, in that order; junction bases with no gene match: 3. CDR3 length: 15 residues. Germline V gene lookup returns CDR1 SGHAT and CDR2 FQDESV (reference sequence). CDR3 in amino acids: CASSLALAGGLEQFF. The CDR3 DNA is TGTGCCAGCAGCTTAGCGCTAGCGGGAGGGCTTGAGCAGTTCTTC.

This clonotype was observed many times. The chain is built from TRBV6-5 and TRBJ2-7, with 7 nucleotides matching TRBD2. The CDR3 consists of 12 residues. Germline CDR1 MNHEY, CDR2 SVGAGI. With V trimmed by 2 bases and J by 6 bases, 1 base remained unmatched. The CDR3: CASSYGEGEQYF. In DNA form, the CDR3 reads TGTGCCAGCAGTTACGGGGAGGGCGAGCAGTACTTC.